The sequence of this TCR beta chain was determined in a study of T cell repertoires in ileal Crohn's disease. As for the study in general: Over 30% were active smokers at surgery; median disease duration was 7.9 years. Biopsies of the neoterminal ileum at postoperative colonoscopy form M6 samples.

Time point noted: neoterminal ileum biopsy at postoperative endoscopy, about 6 months after surgery. Clones were read by immunoSEQ multiplex PCR, and TCRdb kept only the in-frame ones, dropping some. Counted here are more than 7,000 clones, more than 65% occurring once; the ten biggest clones make up approximately 10%. Points on this clone: Its target is not known.

Germline V gene lookup returns CDR1 SNHLY and CDR2 FYNNEI. Losses at the gene ends were 8 bases for V and 4 bases for J; bases not matched to a gene: 2. The length of the CDR3 is 12 residues. Study findings and constraints: Active smokers at surgery had more clonal expansions than non-smokers. All patients with clonality above 26.8% had endoscopic recurrence.

V gene TRBV2 combines with J gene TRBJ2-3, with 8 bases identical to TRBD2. The receptor comes from an adult with Crohn's disease. The specimen was ileal tissue. CDR3 sequence (DNA): TGTGCCAGCGGACTAGCTCCAGATACGCAGTATTTT. As protein: CASGLAPDTQYF.